Sequencing of this T cell receptor (beta chain) was carried out in a study of monozygotic twins with inflammatory bowel disease. Study results and caveats: Those with IBD had lower TCRbeta diversity (inverse Simpson) than their healthy co-twins did. Possibly because of limited power, concordant and discordant twins showed no difference in repertoire similarity.

Germline assignment: CDR1 SGDLS and CDR2 YYNGEE. The CDR3 has 15 residues. TCRdb re-called the 5' RACE reads, yielding one record per CDR3 amino acid sequence without DNA. Here the sample table reports some 150,000 distinct CDR3 sequences. In regard to this clonotype: Its antigen is not identified.

The material sequenced was blood. The chain carries TRBV9 and TRBJ2-2; the D call of TRBD1 rests on TCRdb alone, since no DNA is present to check it. The sequence was collected from a human donor with ulcerative colitis or Crohn's disease, or a healthy co-twin of an affected twin (not recorded which). This CDR3 is CASSRDRTGTGELFF.